The 14 T cell receptor beta chains below all came from one sample that was sequenced in a study of blood T cell repertoires in COVID-19. This table comes from immunoSEQ multiplex PCR, and its TCRdb copy is limited to in-frame clones, with some not included. The sample shows 150,000 to 200,000 clones, around 85% of them seen only once. The sequencing sample was made of peripheral blood. Receptors were obtained from a man aged 55 to 69 with active or convalescent COVID-19.

The chain joins TRBV18 to TRBJ1-2; TRBD1 matches at 9 bases. Per the germline V gene, CDR1 is KGHSH and CDR2 is LQKENI. The CDR3 runs 15 residues. The trim removed 6 bases at V and 4 bases at J, leaving 9 bases unmatched. The CDR3 reads CASSEGQGKIYGYTF. CDR3 in DNA: TGTGCCAGCTCGGAAGGACAGGGGAAGATCTATGGCTACACCTTC.

This chain uses TRBV19 with TRBJ1-5; D is undetermined. The CDR3 loop spans 13 amino acids. Trimming shortened V by 2 bases and J by 8 bases, and 10 bases separated the two germline ends. CDR1 is LNHDA and CDR2 is SQIVND in the germline V gene (reference sequence). The CDR3: CASSISLSKPQHF. In DNA form, the CDR3 reads TGTGCCAGTAGTATATCCCTTAGTAAGCCCCAGCATTTT.

V gene TRBV7-8 combines with J gene TRBJ2-2, with 9 bases matching TRBD2. This CDR3 has 18 amino acids. The V gene's germline CDR1 is SGHVS and CDR2 FQNEAQ. The J segment lost 4 bases and the V segment lost 2 bases, leaving 11 bases of the junction unmatched. Here the CDR3 DNA reads TGTGCCAGCAGCTTAAGGAGCGGCGGGGGGGCCCCCACCGGGGAGCTGTTTTTT. It specifies CASSLRSGGGAPTGELFF.

The chain is built from TRBV18 and TRBJ2-1; TRBD1 matches at 7 bases. The CDR3 has 15 amino acids. Trimming at V came to 3 bases and at J to 3 bases, leaving 5 bases not matched to a gene. Germline lookup yields CDR1 KGHSH and CDR2 LQKENI. CDR3 nucleotides: TGTGCCAGCTCACCGGAAAGGACAGGCTACAATGAGCAGTTCTTC. It is translated as CASSPERTGYNEQFF.

The gene calls are TRBV28 and TRBJ1-1; D remains ambiguous. There are 14 residues in the CDR3. In germline, CDR1 is MDHEN, CDR2 SYDVKM. Trimming cost V 4 bases and J 2 bases, with 11 bases left between them. CDR3 loop: CASSSPTVNTEAFF. DNA of the CDR3: TGTGCCAGCAGTTCTCCAACAGTTAACACTGAAGCTTTCTTT.

The CDR3 sequence is CASTKAGDSYEQYF. The CDR3 DNA sequence: TGCGCCAGCACTAAAGCGGGGGACTCCTACGAGCAGTACTTC. The chain joins TRBV10-2 to TRBJ2-7; 8 bases map to TRBD2. The CDR3 loop spans 14 amino acids. Germline CDR1 is WSHSY and CDR2 is SAAADI. The J segment lost 0 bases and the V segment lost 7 bases, leaving 5 bases of the junction unmatched.

The chain carries TRBV3-1 (or the pseudogene TRBV3-2) and TRBJ2-2; weak D call: TRBD2 (6 bases). CDR3 length equals 14 residues. The V end lost 2 bases, the J end lost 6 bases, and 10 bases lay between the germline ends. Per germline, CDR1 LGHDT and CDR2 YNNKEL (reference sequence). The CDR3 DNA reads as TGTGCCAGCAGCCAACGCAGGGAGGCCGGGGAGCTGTTTTTT. Translated: CASSQRREAGELFF.

The chain couples TRBV9 to TRBJ1-1; tentatively, D is TRBD1 (5 bases). This CDR3 is built from 15 residues. V was shortened by 0 bases and J by 4 bases, with 13 bases between the two germline ends. In germline, CDR1 is SGDLS, CDR2 YYNGEE. The CDR3: CASSVGLREGTEAFF. As DNA, the CDR3 is TGTGCCAGCAGCGTAGGTCTCAGGGAGGGCACTGAAGCTTTCTTT.

V is TRBV5-1 and J is TRBJ2-2; D uncertain. CDR3 length: 16 residues. Trimming shortened V by 4 bases and J by 0 bases, and 13 bases separated the two germline ends. Germline V gene lookup returns CDR1 SGHRS and CDR2 YFSETQ. The CDR3 coding sequence is TGCGCCAGCAGCATCGATGGGCGCGCGAACACCGGGGAGCTGTTTTTT. This codes for CASSIDGRANTGELFF.

The rearrangement links TRBV19 to TRBJ1-2; perhaps TRBD1 as D (6 bases). Germline lookup yields CDR1 LNHDA and CDR2 SQIVND (reference sequence). V gave up 5 bases and J gave up 6 bases, with 10 bases separating them. The CDR3 runs to 12 residues. The CDR3 loop is CASSPNRDGYTF. The CDR3 DNA reads as TGTGCCAGTAGTCCCAACAGGGATGGCTACACCTTC.

CDR3: CASSLSRGFTDTQYF. The CDR3 nucleotides read TGTGCCAGCAGCTTATCGCGGGGATTCACAGATACGCAGTATTTT. J is TRBJ2-3 and V is TRBV7-9; possible D gene TRBD2, 6 bases. The ends were cut back, 2 bases at V and 2 bases at J, with 11 bases in the middle. The CDR3 spans 15 residues. Germline CDR1 SEHNR, CDR2 FQNEAQ (reference sequence).

The rearrangement joins TRBV7-2 to TRBJ2-7; D may be TRBD1 (6 bases). Trimming removed 1 base from V and 7 bases from J, with 17 bases in between. The CDR3 has 15 residues. Germline values: CDR1 SGHTA, CDR2 FQGNSA. CDR3 in DNA: TGTGCCAGCAGCTTAGTGCCAAACAGGGTAGGAGAGCAGTACTTC. Its translation is CASSLVPNRVGEQYF.

The chain employs TRBV29-1 and TRBJ1-2, with D uncertain. The CDR3 sequence is 12 residues long. Germline lookup yields CDR1 SQVTM and CDR2 ANQGSEA. V lost 4 bases and J lost 2, with 8 bases in between. CDR3 coding DNA: TGCAGCGTTGCAGGCACCAACTATGGCTACACCTTC. Translation: CSVAGTNYGYTF.

The chain is built from TRBV11-1 and TRBJ2-5; maybe TRBD1 (5 bases). V gave up 3 bases and J gave up 1 base, with 9 bases separating them. The germline V gene has CDR1 SGHAT and CDR2 FQDESV (reference sequence). The CDR3 is 14 residues long. CDR3 region: CASSFAGPQETQYF. The CDR3 coding sequence is TGTGCCAGCAGCTTTGCAGGGCCCCAAGAGACCCAGTACTTC.